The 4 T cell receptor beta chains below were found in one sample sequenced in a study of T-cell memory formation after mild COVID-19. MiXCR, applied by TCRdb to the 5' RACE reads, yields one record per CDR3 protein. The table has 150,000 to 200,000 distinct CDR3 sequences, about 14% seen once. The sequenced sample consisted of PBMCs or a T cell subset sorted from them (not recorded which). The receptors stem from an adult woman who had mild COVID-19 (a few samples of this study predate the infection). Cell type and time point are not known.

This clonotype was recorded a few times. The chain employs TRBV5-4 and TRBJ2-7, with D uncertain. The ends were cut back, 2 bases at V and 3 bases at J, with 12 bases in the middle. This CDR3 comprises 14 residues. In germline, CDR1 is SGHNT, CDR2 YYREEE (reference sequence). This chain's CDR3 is CASSFFGSNYEQYF. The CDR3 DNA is TGTGCCAGCAGCTTCTTCGGGTCGAACTACGAGCAGTACTTC.

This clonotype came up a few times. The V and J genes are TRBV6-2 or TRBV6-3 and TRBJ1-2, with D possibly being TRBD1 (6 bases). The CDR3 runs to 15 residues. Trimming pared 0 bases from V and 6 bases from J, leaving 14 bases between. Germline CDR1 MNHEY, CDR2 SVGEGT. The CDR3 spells CASSYSITGSNGYTF. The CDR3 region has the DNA TGTGCCAGCAGTTACTCGATTACAGGGTCGAATGGCTACACCTTC.

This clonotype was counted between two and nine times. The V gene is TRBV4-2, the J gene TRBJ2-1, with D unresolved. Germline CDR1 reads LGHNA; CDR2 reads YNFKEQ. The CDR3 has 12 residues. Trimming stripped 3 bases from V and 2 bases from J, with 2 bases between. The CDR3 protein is CASSQAYNEQFF. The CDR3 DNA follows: TGTGCCAGCAGCCAGGCCTACAATGAGCAGTTCTTC.

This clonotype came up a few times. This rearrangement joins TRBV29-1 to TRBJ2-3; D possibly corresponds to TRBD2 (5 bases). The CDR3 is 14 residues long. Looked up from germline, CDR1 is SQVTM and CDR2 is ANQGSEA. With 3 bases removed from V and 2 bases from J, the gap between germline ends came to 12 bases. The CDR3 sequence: CSVDTRGSTDTQYF. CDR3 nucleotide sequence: TGCAGCGTTGATACCCGCGGGTCCACAGATACGCAGTATTTT.